The 25 T cell receptor beta chains listed next were all sequenced from one sample in a study of human thymus T cells. TCRdb keeps only in-frame clones here, not all; method: immunoSEQ multiplex PCR. The sample has about 50,000 clones, 95% seen once. The specimen sequenced was blood. Source of these receptors: a girl under three years old with a congenital heart defect but otherwise immunologically healthy.

This chain joins TRBV19 and TRBJ2-7; 9 nucleotides match TRBD1. Germline CDR1 LNHDA, CDR2 SQIVND (reference sequence). CDR3 length: 14 residues. V was pared by 7 bases and J by 5 bases, with 9 bases of the junction left unmatched. The CDR3 region has the DNA TGTGCCAGTACCCTGACAGGGGGTAGGAACGAGCAGTACTTC. This sequence encodes CASTLTGGRNEQYF.

V gene TRBV6-5 combines with J gene TRBJ1-1; D possibly corresponds to TRBD1 (5 bases). This CDR3 is 15 amino acids long. V was shortened by 4 bases and J by 0 bases, with 12 bases between the two germline ends. Germline V gene lookup returns CDR1 MNHEY and CDR2 SVGAGI. The CDR3 reads CASSSPGRMNTEAFF. The CDR3 DNA sequence: TGTGCCAGCAGTTCTCCGGGGCGCATGAACACTGAAGCTTTCTTT.

The chain couples TRBV6-5 to TRBJ2-7; TRBD2 might be the D (6 bases). V shed 0 bases and J shed 4 bases, with 10 bases lying between them. The CDR3 runs to 14 residues. Germline V CDR1 and CDR2: MNHEY, SVGAGI. CDR3 in amino acids: CASSYSGGEYEQYF. The DNA of the CDR3 is TGTGCCAGCAGTTACTCGGGGGGAGAGTACGAGCAGTACTTC.

The chain carries TRBV7-2 and TRBJ2-7, with D possibly matching TRBD2 (6 bases). This CDR3 is 18 amino acids long. The germline V and J ends were trimmed by 1 base and 0 bases, with 19 bases remaining between them. CDR1 and CDR2 from the germline V gene are SGHTA and FQGNSA. CDR3 loop: CASSLGGHWDGSSYEQYF. Written as DNA, the CDR3 is TGTGCCAGCAGCTTAGGAGGCCACTGGGACGGGAGCTCCTACGAGCAGTACTTC.

The chain couples TRBV19 to TRBJ2-3; 8 nucleotides agree with TRBD2. Unmatched junction bases numbered 15, after V lost 3 bases and J lost 4 bases. This CDR3 contains 18 residues. Germline V CDR1 and CDR2: LNHDA, SQIVND (reference sequence). The CDR3 DNA reads as TGTGCCAGTAGTATCGCTTTTAGGTTAGCGGGAACGGCAGATACGCAGTATTTT. Translation: CASSIAFRLAGTADTQYF.

The chain couples TRBV18 to TRBJ2-7, with TRBD1 matching 7 bases. Germline CDR1 and CDR2: KGHSH and LQKENI. The CDR3 loop spans 15 amino acids. V was pared by 4 bases and J by 2 bases, with 8 bases of the junction left unmatched. DNA of the CDR3: TGTGCCAGCTCACAGGCCAGGGACAGACCCTACGAGCAGTACTTC. Its translation is CASSQARDRPYEQYF.

This chain connects TRBV6-5 to TRBJ2-3, with D possibly being TRBD1 (6 bases). This CDR3 contains 13 residues. Germline loops: CDR1 MNHEY, CDR2 SVGAGI. V was clipped by 4 bases and J by 7 bases, with 12 bases between them. The CDR3 sequence: CASSFTGTNTQYF. DNA of the CDR3: TGTGCCAGCAGTTTTACAGGGACAAATACGCAGTATTTT.

The J gene is TRBJ2-5, the V gene TRBV7-2; D is possibly TRBD2 (5 bases). CDR3 length: 18 residues. Trimming left V 1 base short and J 2 bases short, with 20 bases between. The germline V gene encodes CDR1 SGHTA and CDR2 FQGNSA. DNA of the CDR3: TGTGCCAGCAGCTTAGTACGGTCGGGGTCCCCGCAGCAAGAGACCCAGTACTTC. It is translated as CASSLVRSGSPQQETQYF.

This clone has just one count. The V and J genes are TRBV28 and TRBJ2-1, with TRBD2 matching over 11 bases. Germline loops: CDR1 MDHEN, CDR2 SYDVKM. Losses at the gene ends were 5 bases for V and 4 bases for J; bases not matched to a gene: 4. The CDR3 loop spans 15 amino acids. DNA of the CDR3: TGTGCCAGCAGTCCCCGACTAGCGGGATACAATGAGCAGTTCTTC. This sequence encodes CASSPRLAGYNEQFF.

This clone was detected only once. The genes are TRBV4-1 and TRBJ2-5; tentative D call: TRBD1 (6 bases). The end of the DNA aligns better with TRBJ2-7, so the J call may be wrong. Per germline, CDR1 MGHRA and CDR2 YSYEKL. CDR3 length equals 16 residues. The DNA of the CDR3 is TGCGCCAGCAGCCGGGACAAGCCTCCCGCCTCCTACGAGCAGTACTTC. Protein: CASSRDKPPASYEQYF.

J is TRBJ2-1 and V is TRBV4-1; D is unclear. Trimming removed 3 bases at V and 13 bases at J, with 10 bases between. The CDR3 is 11 residues long. Germline assignment: CDR1 MGHRA and CDR2 YSYEKL. The CDR3 nucleotides are TGCGCCAGCAGCCAGGATAACCGCCAGTTCTTC. It is translated as CASSQDNRQFF.

The gene calls are TRBV20-1 and TRBJ1-2; D uncertain. Germline CDR1 DFQATT, CDR2 SNEGSKA (reference sequence). The V and J ends lost 5 bases and 8 bases respectively, with 12 bases between them. The CDR3 is 11 amino acids. Here the CDR3 DNA reads TGCAGTGCTTTACGTCTGCCGGGCTACACCTTC. As protein: CSALRLPGYTF.

This rearrangement joins TRBV4-1 to TRBJ2-3; D might be TRBD1 (6 bases). The CDR3 is made up of 19 amino acids. Germline lookup yields CDR1 MGHRA and CDR2 YSYEKL. The V end lost 1 base, the J end lost 2 bases, and 22 bases lay between the germline ends. This CDR3 is CASSQASGAGALATDTQYF. In DNA, the CDR3 is TGCGCCAGCAGCCAAGCCTCAGGGGCCGGCGCGTTGGCCACAGATACGCAGTATTTT.

This clone was recorded once. This chain's CDR3 is CASSEVLGSTGNTIYF. The CDR3 DNA sequence: TGTGCCAGCAGTGAAGTCCTGGGAAGTACTGGAAACACCATATATTTT. The genes are TRBV6-1 and TRBJ1-3; no reliable D call. V was cut by 1 base and J by 2 bases, with 12 bases left in between. Germline lookup yields CDR1 MNHNS and CDR2 SASEGT. CDR3 length equals 16 residues.

Concerning this clone itself: The sample carries other DNA sequences with the same CDR3. The chain is built from TRBV18 and TRBJ2-7, with 8 bases identical to TRBD1. CDR1 is KGHSH and CDR2 is LQKENI in the germline V gene. The CDR3 loop spans 14 amino acids. V lost 3 bases to trimming and J lost 2 bases; unmatched junction nucleotides: 3. CDR3 DNA: TGTGCCAGCTCACCCAGGACAGGGACCTACGAGCAGTACTTC. Translated: CASSPRTGTYEQYF.

The rearrangement links TRBV29-1 to TRBJ2-3; D not certain. CDR1 and CDR2 from the germline V gene are SQVTM and ANQGSEA. CDR3 length: 15 residues. V dropped 7 bases and J dropped 2 bases, with 19 bases sitting between them. For the CDR3, the DNA is TGCAGCGGGCCTCTATGGAGAGACATCACAGATACGCAGTATTTT. This codes for CSGPLWRDITDTQYF.

This clone has just one count. V usage is TRBV30 and J usage is TRBJ2-7; no clear D. This CDR3 contains 12 residues. Germline-derived CDR1 and CDR2 are GTSNPN and SVGIG (reference sequence). Deletions cut 5 bases from V and 2 bases from J, with 10 bases between. The CDR3 protein is CAWGRPTYEQYF. CDR3 coding DNA: TGTGCCTGGGGCCGACCTACCTACGAGCAGTACTTC.

CDR3 in DNA: TGTGCCAGCAGTGGGGGGTTCACCTCTTTATTGGATCAGCCCCAGCATTTT. Protein sequence: CASSGGFTSLLDQPQHF. The chain recombines TRBV6-1 with TRBJ1-5; D perhaps matches TRBD1 (5 bases). V gave up 4 bases and J gave up 5 bases, with 21 bases separating them. Germline values: CDR1 MNHNS, CDR2 SASEGT. CDR3 length: 17 residues.

The chain combines TRBV5-4 with TRBJ2-1; no clear D. Trimming cost V 2 bases and J 0 bases, with 9 bases left between them. This CDR3 region has 15 residues. Germline CDR1 is SGHNT and CDR2 is YYREEE (reference sequence). This chain's CDR3 is CASSLALSSYNEQFF. The CDR3 DNA follows: TGTGCCAGCAGCTTAGCGTTGAGCTCCTACAATGAGCAGTTCTTC.

CDR3 loop: CASSRQGQETQYF. The CDR3 bases are TGTGCCAGCAGTAGGCAGGGACAAGAGACCCAGTACTTC. The J gene is TRBJ2-5, the V gene TRBV2, with D perhaps TRBD1 (5 bases). The CDR3 is 13 residues long. Trimming removed 5 bases from V and 2 bases from J, with 9 bases in between. CDR1 is SNHLY, CDR2 FYNNEI, per germline.

The chain uses TRBV5-4 and TRBJ2-5, with D possibly being TRBD1 (6 bases). Germline V lookup: CDR1 SGHNT, CDR2 YYREEE (reference sequence). This CDR3 contains 13 residues. Between the trimmed V and J ends, which lost 3 bases and 1 base, there was a span of 7 bases. The CDR3 sequence: CASSYRVQETQYF. The CDR3 DNA follows: TGTGCCAGCAGCTACAGGGTCCAAGAGACCCAGTACTTC.

About this clone itself: Since no conserved phenylalanine or tryptophan closes the CDR3, a read error is the likely cause. It is unclear where the CDR3 begins or ends on the DNA, so no DNA is shown, and the CDR3 is as TCRdb lists it. The V gene is TRBV3-1 (or the pseudogene TRBV3-2), the J gene TRBJ2-2; TRBD2, the table's D call, was not compared with the DNA. Germline CDR1 is LGHDT and CDR2 is YNNKEL (reference sequence). The CDR3 has 8 amino acids, counting both end residues. CDR3 region: CASFHLNL.

This clone appeared once. This chain uses TRBV5-7 with TRBJ2-2; 15 nucleotides line up with TRBD2. TRBV5-7 is sorted into the ORF group, with uncertain function. The CDR3 contains 19 residues. The V gene end was trimmed by 0 bases and the J gene end by 5 bases; junction bases not matched to a gene: 8. CDR3 DNA: TGTGCCAGCAGCTTGGTTGGACTAGCGGGAGGGCCGGGAACCGGGGAGCTGTTTTTT. Protein sequence: CASSLVGLAGGPGTGELFF.

The rearrangement links TRBV5-1 to TRBJ2-1; 10 positions agree with TRBD2. V lost 4 bases to trimming and J lost 4 bases; unmatched junction nucleotides: 5. This CDR3 is 15 amino acids long. The germline V gene has CDR1 SGHRS and CDR2 YFSETQ. CDR3 DNA sequence: TGCGCCAGCAGCCAAGGGACTAGCGAATACAATGAGCAGTTCTTC. Protein: CASSQGTSEYNEQFF.

The chain carries TRBV11-3 and TRBJ2-5; D unclear. Germline CDR1 and CDR2: SGHNT and YENEEA. The CDR3 extends over 13 amino acids. Trimming cost V 1 base and J 5 bases, with 8 bases left between them. The CDR3 sequence: CASSLGYSETQYF. CDR3 nucleotide sequence: TGTGCCAGCAGCTTAGGCTATTCGGAGACCCAGTACTTC.